Below, 5 T cell receptor beta chains from the same sample are listed, as sequenced in a study of post-analysis software for immune sequencing data. Notes on the study in general: The study found TRBV5-6, TRBV5-1 and TRBV20-1 among a handful of TRBV segments more frequent in patients than controls.

Presence of unique molecular identifiers characterized the TCR beta cDNA libraries. TCRdb fed the PCR reads into MiXCR, producing one record per CDR3 protein. This table holds a few hundred thousand distinct CDR3 sequences, 35% to 45% found once. Their target antigens are unknown. The specimen sequenced was blood. The receptor set was obtained from a girl between 10 and 17 years old with multiple sclerosis.

This clonotype was seen more than once but under ten times. At one boundary the junction diverges from the germline segment, which might be a read error. The CDR3 DNA sequence: TGCGGTGCTAGTAACTCACAGAGCTCCTACAATGAGCAGTTCTTC. Translation gives CGASNSQSSYNEQFF. The rearrangement joins TRBV20-1 to TRBJ2-1; D unclear. This CDR3 has 15 residues. Per germline, CDR1 DFQATT and CDR2 SNEGSKA (reference sequence).

This clonotype was seen ten or more times. CDR3 sequence: CSSGAEGTEAFF. CDR3 nucleotides: TGCAGCTCGGGGGCCGAAGGGACTGAAGCTTTCTTT. The chain has TRBV29-1 and TRBJ1-1; TRBD1 is a possible D gene (6 bases). The CDR3 consists of 12 residues. Germline CDR1 is SQVTM and CDR2 is ANQGSEA. Deletions cut 8 bases from V and 5 bases from J, with 15 bases between.

A note on this clonotype: With a much larger clone just one base away, this may be a read error. This rearrangement joins TRBV27 to TRBJ1-4; D remains ambiguous. Germline loops: CDR1 MNHEY, CDR2 SMNVEV (reference sequence). CDR3 length equals 13 residues. DNA for the CDR3: TGTGTCAGCAGTTTATTTCAGAGTGAAAAACTGTTTTTT. Translated, it gives CVSSLFQSEKLFF. Combining the CDR3 with reference TRBV27 and TRBJ1-4 gives the whole variable domain EAQVTQNPRYLITVTGKKLTVTCSQNMNHEYMSWYRQDPGLGLRQIYYSMNVEVTDKGDVPEGYKVSRKEKRNFPLILESPSPNQTSLYFCVSSLFQSEKLFFGSGTQLSVL.

In the case of this clonotype: A junction boundary mismatches the germline segment, possibly from a read error. This chain uses TRBV20-1 with TRBJ2-3, with D possibly called TRBD1 or TRBD2 (5 bases each). The CDR3 extends over 16 amino acids. CDR1 DFQATT and CDR2 SNEGSKA come from the germline V gene (reference sequence). The CDR3 region has the DNA TGCAGTGCTGGAGACATAATGGCAGGGAGTACAGACACGCAGTATTTT. Protein: CSAGDIMAGSTDTQYF.

The CDR3 region is CASSLEGRVGANVLTF. As DNA, the CDR3 is TGTGCCAGCAGCTTAGAAGGGAGGGTTGGGGCCAACGTCCTGACTTTC. The rearrangement joins TRBV7-2 to TRBJ2-6, with 7 positions matching TRBD2. CDR3 length equals 16 residues. V lost 1 base, J lost 3 bases, and 3 bases stayed unmatched. The germline V gene encodes CDR1 SGHTA and CDR2 FQGNSA.